A selection of T cell receptor beta chains follows, all from one sample in a study of cytomegalovirus exposure and HLA in healthy donors. Produced via immunoSEQ multiplex PCR; TCRdb's table is partial and in-frame only. Of about 130,000 clones listed, around 74% are singletons. The sample consisted of PBMCs. The receptors here all came from a man between 18 and 29 years old in good health and CMV-seropositive. Both conserved end residues are part of each CDR3. The D gene is left open where the match is weak. Part of the rows lack a size; the others show once, few, many or a class for expanded clones.

D gene | J gene | clone size | V gene | CDR3 protein | CDR3 DNA
TRBD1 | TRBJ1-2 | - | TRBV11-2 | CASSSLGQEGAGYTF | TGTGCCAGCAGCTCCTTGGGACAGGAAGGTGCTGGCTACACCTTC
- | TRBJ1-2 | - | TRBV28 | CASSSQLVSGYTF | TGTGCCAGCAGTTCCCAGTTGGTCTCTGGCTACACCTTC
TRBD1 | TRBJ1-5 | - | TRBV6-1 | CASSAKQGAAVSNQPQHF | TGTGCCAGCAGTGCGAAACAGGGGGCCGCGGTGAGCAATCAGCCCCAGCATTTT
TRBD1 | TRBJ1-1 | - | TRBV5-8 | CASSPDRGGAEAFF | TGTGCCAGCAGTCCGGACAGGGGTGGTGCTGAAGCTTTCTTT
- | TRBJ2-3 | - | TRBV9 | CASSASPGLTTDTQYF | TGTGCCAGCAGCGCCTCCCCCGGACTTACCACAGATACGCAGTATTTT
- | TRBJ2-4 | - | TRBV9 | CASSVGVGKNIQYF | TGTGCCAGCAGCGTAGGCGTCGGCAAAAACATTCAGTACTTC
- | TRBJ2-3 | - | TRBV27 | CASRRLASDTQYF | TGTGCCAGCAGACGGCTAGCATCAGATACGCAGTATTTT
- | TRBJ2-5 | - | TRBV18 | CASSPTAMVETQYF | TGTGCCAGCTCACCGACAGCTATGGTGGAGACCCAGTACTTC
- | TRBJ2-3 | few | TRBV10-3 | CAIGLRGPPDTQYF | TGTGCCATCGGCCTCAGGGGCCCCCCAGATACGCAGTATTTT
- | TRBJ2-7 | - | TRBV18 | CASSPPGGGPYEQYF | TGTGCCAGCTCACCACCGGGCGGAGGTCCCTACGAGCAGTACTTC
- | TRBJ2-1 | - | TRBV5-1 | CASSSMTVSYNEQFF | TGCGCCAGCAGCTCCATGACAGTTTCCTACAATGAGCAGTTCTTC
- | TRBJ1-5 | - | TRBV30 | CAWSEIDSNQPQHF | TGTGCCTGGAGTGAAATAGATAGCAATCAGCCCCAGCATTTT
- | TRBJ2-7 | - | TRBV14 | CASSQGAEQYF | TGTGCCAGCAGCCAAGGAGCCGAGCAGTACTTC
- | TRBJ1-1 | - | TRBV27 | CASKTMNTEAFF | TGTGCCAGCAAAACAATGAACACTGAAGCTTTCTTT
TRBD1 | TRBJ1-5 | - | TRBV2 | CASSLGQGAFQPQHF | TGTGCCAGCAGCCTCGGACAGGGGGCGTTTCAGCCCCAGCATTTT
- | TRBJ2-7 | few | TRBV6-6 | CASSSPGETSSYEQYF | TGTGCCAGCAGTTCCCCAGGTGAAACCTCCTCCTACGAGCAGTACTTC
- | TRBJ1-4 | few | TRBV5-1 | CASSFTGKTNEKLFF | TGCGCCAGCAGCTTTACAGGGAAAACTAATGAAAAACTGTTTTTT
- | TRBJ2-1 | - | TRBV2 | CASRQYNEQFF | TGTGCCAGCAGACAATACAATGAGCAGTTCTTC
- | TRBJ1-2 | few | TRBV5-5 | CASSLEEGTVYGYTF | TGTGCCAGCAGCTTGGAGGAGGGAACGGTCTATGGCTACACCTTC
TRBD2 | TRBJ2-6 | - | TRBV4-2 | CASSPLGGAQGANVLTF | TGTGCCAGCAGCCCCCTCGGGGGGGCGCAAGGGGCCAACGTCCTGACTTTC
- | TRBJ1-1 | - | TRBV2 | CASILQGPEAFF | TGTGCCAGCATTTTACAGGGCCCTGAAGCTTTCTTT
- | TRBJ1-3 | - | TRBV5-1 | CASSPIAHSGNTIYF | TGCGCCAGCTCCCCAATAGCGCACTCTGGAAACACCATATATTTT
TRBD1 | TRBJ2-3 | - | TRBV9 | CASSVGQGVTDTQYF | TGTGCCAGCAGCGTAGGACAGGGGGTAACAGATACGCAGTATTTT
- | TRBJ2-2 | - | TRBV15 | CATSRDRNRMNTGELFF | TGTGCCACCAGCAGAGATCGGAACAGGATGAACACCGGGGAGCTGTTTTTT
TRBD2 | TRBJ2-5 | - | TRBV9 | CASSVAPGGQETQYF | TGTGCCAGCAGCGTAGCCCCGGGGGGGCAGGAGACCCAGTACTTC
TRBD1 | TRBJ1-2 | - | TRBV18 | CASSQNPGQGYTF | TGTGCCAGCTCACAGAATCCGGGACAGGGTTACACCTTC
- | TRBJ1-1 | - | TRBV28 | CASSFGRVNTEAFF | TGTGCCAGCAGTTTCGGGCGGGTGAACACTGAAGCTTTCTTT
- | TRBJ2-6 | - | TRBV19 | CASSDIADTYSVLTF | TGTGCCAGTAGTGATATCGCGGACACATATAGCGTCCTGACTTTC
- | TRBJ2-7 | once | TRBV2 | CASSAGGVDEQYF | TGTGCCAGCAGTGCCGGAGGAGTCGACGAGCAGTACTTC
- | TRBJ1-5 | - | TRBV19 | CASSIEAQPQHF | TGTGCCAGTAGTATAGAGGCTCAGCCCCAGCATTTT
TRBD1 | TRBJ1-1 | - | TRBV9 | CASSVTGGAMNTEAFF | TGTGCCAGCAGCGTAACAGGGGGAGCCATGAACACTGAAGCTTTCTTT
TRBD1 | TRBJ2-5 | - | TRBV27 | CASSDRDRVDKTQYF | TGTGCCAGCAGTGACCGGGACAGGGTTGATAAGACCCAGTACTTC
TRBD1 | TRBJ1-5 | - | TRBV2 | CASRDRGVRNQPQHF | TGTGCCAGCAGGGACAGGGGGGTTCGCAATCAGCCCCAGCATTTT
- | TRBJ1-3 | - | TRBV5-1 | CASSFQGGNTIYF | TGCGCCAGCAGCTTCCAGGGAGGAAACACCATATATTTT
- | TRBJ1-5 | once | TRBV19 | CASREGGPSQPQHF | TGTGCCAGTCGGGAGGGGGGGCCTAGTCAGCCCCAGCATTTT
TRBD1 | TRBJ1-5 | - | TRBV6-4 | CASSGRRGHLSQPQHF | TGTGCCAGCAGTGGGCGCAGGGGGCATCTCAGTCAGCCCCAGCATTTT
- | TRBJ1-1 | - | TRBV6-6 | CASNRHPNTEAFF | TGTGCCAGCAACCGACACCCGAACACTGAAGCTTTCTTT
TRBD2 | TRBJ2-3 | - | TRBV5-6 | CASSSTSGGAGTQYF | TGTGCCAGCAGCTCAACTAGCGGGGGGGCGGGGACGCAGTATTTT
- | TRBJ2-7 | once | TRBV7-9 | CASSKSSYEQYF | TGTGCCAGCAGCAAGAGCTCCTACGAGCAGTACTTC
TRBD1 | TRBJ1-2 | - | TRBV10-1 | CASSEGTTGGYGYTF | TGCGCCAGCAGTGAAGGAACCACAGGGGGGTATGGCTACACCTTC
- | TRBJ1-1 | - | TRBV7-9 | CASSPRDIEAFF | TGTGCCAGCAGCCCTCGGGACATTGAAGCTTTCTTT
TRBD1 | TRBJ1-1 | - | TRBV30 | CAWVRQGPANTEAFF | TGTGCCTGGGTCAGACAGGGACCAGCAAACACTGAAGCTTTCTTT
- | TRBJ2-3 | - | TRBV5-1 | CASSPRDSERNTQYF | TGCGCCAGCAGCCCCCGGGACTCGGAACGAAATACGCAGTATTTT
TRBD2 | TRBJ2-5 | - | TRBV7-7 | CASSRIGGGARETQYF | TGTGCTAGCAGCCGTATAGGCGGGGGGGCCCGGGAGACCCAGTACTTC
- | TRBJ2-1 | few | TRBV6-6 | CASRDAGFRQFF | TGTGCCAGCCGTGACGCGGGATTTAGGCAGTTCTTC
TRBD1 | TRBJ1-1 | - | TRBV5-4 | CASSISGQGAEAFF | TGTGCCAGCAGCATCTCGGGACAGGGAGCTGAAGCTTTCTTT
- | TRBJ2-5 | - | TRBV27 | CASSFGGPETQYF | TGTGCCAGCAGTTTCGGGGGGCCGGAGACCCAGTACTTC
- | TRBJ1-1 | - | TRBV4-3 | CASSRDRGWAEAFF | TGCGCCAGCAGCCGTGACCGGGGTTGGGCTGAAGCTTTCTTT
- | TRBJ2-7 | - | TRBV5-1 | CASSLADWASSSYEQYF | TGCGCCAGCAGCTTGGCCGATTGGGCTAGCAGCTCCTACGAGCAGTACTTC
- | TRBJ2-1 | few | TRBV5-1 | CASSLDQGSSYNEQFF | TGCGCCAGCAGCTTGGACCAGGGAAGCTCCTACAATGAGCAGTTCTTC
- | TRBJ2-7 | - | TRBV2 | CASRLSHEQYF | TGTGCCAGCCGACTCTCGCACGAGCAGTACTTC
TRBD1 | TRBJ2-7 | - | TRBV19 | CASSSWDSTYEQYF | TGTGCCAGTAGTAGTTGGGACAGCACCTACGAGCAGTACTTC
TRBD2 | TRBJ2-1 | once | TRBV9 | CASSLGTSGGPNEQFF | TGTGCCAGCAGCCTTGGGACTAGCGGGGGTCCAAATGAGCAGTTCTTC
TRBD2 | TRBJ2-3 | - | TRBV9 | CASSFPGTSGGITDTQYF | TGTGCCAGCAGCTTTCCCGGGACTAGCGGGGGGATCACAGATACGCAGTATTTT
TRBD2 | TRBJ2-7 | few | TRBV6-6 | CASSYSSGGAYEQYF | TGTGCCAGCAGTTACTCTAGCGGGGGGGCCTACGAGCAGTACTTC
- | TRBJ1-2 | - | TRBV30 | CAWSYRGTEAF | TGTGCCTGGAGTTATCGAGGCACCGAGGCCTTC